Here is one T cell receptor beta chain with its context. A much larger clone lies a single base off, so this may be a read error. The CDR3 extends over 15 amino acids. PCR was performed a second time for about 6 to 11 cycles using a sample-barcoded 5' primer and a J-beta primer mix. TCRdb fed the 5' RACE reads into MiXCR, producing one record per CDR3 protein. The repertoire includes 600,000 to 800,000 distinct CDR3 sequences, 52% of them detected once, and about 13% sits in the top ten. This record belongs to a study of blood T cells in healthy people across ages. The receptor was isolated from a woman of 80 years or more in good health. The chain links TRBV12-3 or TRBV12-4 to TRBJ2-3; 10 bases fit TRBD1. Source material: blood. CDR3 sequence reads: CVSSRSGQGTDTQYF. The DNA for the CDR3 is TGTGTCAGCAGCCGATCGGGACAGGGGACAGATACGCAGTATTTT.